The next 7 T cell receptor beta chains were all read from a single sample in a study of OX40 agonist ivuxolimab in advanced cancers. Measured with immunoSEQ multiplex PCR; TCRdb has only the in-frame clones, and not every one. The data show about 55,000 clones, almost 90% seen once. Sequencing used CD4+ or CD8+ T cells sorted from blood, obtained in a trial of the OX40 agonist ivuxolimab. Receptors were obtained from an adult with an advanced solid tumor such as melanoma, head and neck, liver or kidney cancer.

This clone was seen once. V usage is TRBV19 and J usage is TRBJ2-3; D call uncertain. CDR3 size: 12 residues. The germline V and J ends were trimmed by 5 bases and 3 bases, with 6 bases remaining between them. Germline assignment: CDR1 LNHDA and CDR2 SQIVND (reference sequence). Written as DNA, the CDR3 is TGTGCCAGTAGTTCCAGGACAGATACGCAGTATTTT. Translation gives CASSSRTDTQYF.

The chain recombines TRBV10-3 with TRBJ2-1; 7 positions match TRBD2. This CDR3 contains 12 residues. The germline CDR1 and CDR2 sequences are ENHRY and SYGVKD. With V trimmed by 9 bases and J by 3 bases, 2 bases remained unmatched. The CDR3 region has the DNA TGTGCCATGGCGGGGGACTACAATGAGCAGTTCTTC. It specifies CAMAGDYNEQFF.

This chain connects TRBV4-2 to TRBJ2-5; 8 positions match TRBD2. The CDR3 runs 16 residues. The ends lost 4 bases at V and 1 base at J; junction bases unmatched: 8. The V gene's germline CDR1 is LGHNA and CDR2 YNFKEQ. CDR3 nucleotide sequence: TGTGCCAGCAGCCGACCGGGACTAGGGGTCCAAGAGACCCAGTACTTC. Translating gives CASSRPGLGVQETQYF.

The chain is built from TRBV6-5 and TRBJ2-7; 8 bases fit TRBD1. This CDR3 has 14 residues. V trimming: 6 bases; J trimming: 4 bases; junction bases outside the gene matches: 8. CDR1 and CDR2 (germline): MNHEY, SVGAGI. CDR3: CASSQFQGAYEQYF. CDR3 bases: TGTGCCAGCAGCCAATTTCAGGGGGCGTACGAGCAGTACTTC.

The rearrangement links TRBV7-6 to TRBJ1-1; possibly TRBD1 for D (5 bases). CDR3 length equals 14 residues. Germline loops: CDR1 SGHVS, CDR2 FNYEAQ. With 3 bases removed from V and 2 bases from J, the gap between germline ends came to 10 bases. CDR3 protein: CASSLQGPNTEAFF. CDR3 DNA sequence: TGTGCCAGCAGCTTGCAGGGTCCAAACACTGAAGCTTTCTTT. The whole variable domain, remainder taken from reference TRBV7-6 and TRBJ1-1, is GAGVSQSPRYKVTKRGQDVALRCDPISGHVSLYWYRQALGQGPEFLTYFNYEAQQDKSGLPNDRFSAERPEGSISTLTIQRTEQRDSAMYRCASSLQGPNTEAFFGQGTRLTVV.

The chain is built from TRBV14 and TRBJ2-7; no clear D. V lost 2 bases to trimming and J lost 4 bases, with 6 bases between them. Germline CDR1 and CDR2: SGHDN and FVKESK. The CDR3 covers 12 residues. The CDR3: CASSQSRYEQYF. The DNA of the CDR3 is TGTGCCAGCAGCCAAAGTAGATACGAGCAGTACTTC.

The V and J genes are TRBV19 and TRBJ2-5, with D possibly TRBD2 on 6 matching bases. This CDR3 comprises 14 residues. Germline V gene lookup returns CDR1 LNHDA and CDR2 SQIVND (reference sequence). Trimming removed 3 bases at V and 5 bases at J, with 13 bases between. The CDR3 here is CASSILGGLETQYF. The CDR3 nucleotides read TGTGCCAGTAGTATCCTCGGAGGGCTGGAGACCCAGTACTTC.